Only a few counts were recorded for the clone carrying this T cell receptor beta chain. The target antigen is unknown. These data belong to a study of T cells in Graves' hyperthyroidism and ophthalmopathy. Across the whole study: The blood sample was taken at first diagnosis, before treatment began.

Study results and limitations: Ophthalmopathy and stable hyperthyroidism were separated by a 13 V-J model.

The CDR3 covers 19 residues. The ends lost 4 bases at V and 0 bases at J; junction bases unmatched: 12. Germline V gene data show CDR1 as ENHRY and CDR2 as SYGVKD. The authors deemed Graves' hyperthyroidism stable absent ophthalmopathy progression within 18 months. Regions amplified from RNA transcripts were the TCR beta CDR3 regions. A first-round RT-PCR of the TCR CDR3 used the HTBI primer set. From the multiplex PCR reads, TCRdb called clonotypes with MiXCR, one entry per CDR3 protein. The table records 350,000 to 450,000 distinct CDR3 sequences, approximately 14% of them present only once. The sample taken for sequencing was blood. The chain employs TRBV10-3 and TRBJ1-2; 12 bases align to TRBD1. The receptor comes from a woman aged 55-70 years with Graves' hyperthyroidism. CDR3 sequence: CAISGKPGQGAFSNYGYTF. In DNA, the CDR3 is TGTGCCATCAGTGGAAAACCGGGACAGGGGGCGTTTTCTAACTATGGCTACACCTTC.